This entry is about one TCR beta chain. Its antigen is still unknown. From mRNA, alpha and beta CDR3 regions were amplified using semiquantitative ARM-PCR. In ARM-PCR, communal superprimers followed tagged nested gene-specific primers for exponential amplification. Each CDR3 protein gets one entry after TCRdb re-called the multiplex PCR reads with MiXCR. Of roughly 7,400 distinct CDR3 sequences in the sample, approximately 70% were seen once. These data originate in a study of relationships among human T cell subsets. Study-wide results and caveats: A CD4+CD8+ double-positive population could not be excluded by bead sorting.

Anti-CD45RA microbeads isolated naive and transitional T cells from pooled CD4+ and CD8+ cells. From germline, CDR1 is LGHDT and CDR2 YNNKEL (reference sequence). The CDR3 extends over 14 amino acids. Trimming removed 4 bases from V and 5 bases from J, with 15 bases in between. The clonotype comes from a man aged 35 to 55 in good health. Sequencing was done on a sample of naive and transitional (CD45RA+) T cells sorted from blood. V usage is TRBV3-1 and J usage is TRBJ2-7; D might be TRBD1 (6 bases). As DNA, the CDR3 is TGTGCCAGCAGCCGAGCCAAACAGGGAGACGAGCAGTACTTC. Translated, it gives CASSRAKQGDEQYF.